This T cell receptor (beta chain) was obtained from a study of T cell responses to AZD1222 COVID-19 vaccine. Notes on this clone: Its antigen is as yet unknown.

Data came from immunoSEQ multiplex PCR; TCRdb stores just in-frame clones and leaves some out. The table has about 100,000 clones, around nine tenths seen once. V shed 8 bases, J shed 8 bases, and the junction held 9 bases outside the gene matches. The V gene's germline CDR1 is SQVTM and CDR2 ANQGSEA. This CDR3 region has 12 residues. Findings of the study overall: Unmutated variant regions are reportedly targeted by nearly half of spike-specific TCRs. Repertoires were obtained only post-peak T cell response. Mostly white British, mostly female donors; authors suggested clonal diversity may be underestimated.

Second-dose groups at about 4 or about 12 weeks were pooled. The sequencing used peripheral blood, collected 28 days after the second AZD1222 dose. V usage is TRBV29-1 and J usage is TRBJ1-2; 9 bases match TRBD1. This clonotype was obtained from an adult who received the AZD1222 COVID-19 vaccine. This chain's CDR3 is CSSCGTGFGYTF. The CDR3 DNA reads TGCAGCTCATGCGGGACAGGGTTCGGCTACACCTTC. Looking up the rest from reference TRBV29-1 and TRBJ1-2 gives the full variable domain: SAVISQKPSRDICQRGTSLTIQCQVDSQVTMMFWYRQQPGQSLTLIATANQGSEATYESGFVIDKFPISRPNLTFSTLTVSNMSPEDSSIYLCSSCGTGFGYTFGSGTRLTVV.